This paragraph covers one TCR beta chain sequence. Its antigen remains unidentified. These data come from a study of beta chain features in type 1 diabetes. Study-wide points: Naive, central memory and Treg TCRB repertoires seemed to resemble each other more closely in patients than they did in healthy donors. Cells with high TCR expression could be over-represented when cDNA is sequenced.

Sorted cells reached over 95% purity in every population. Trimming removed 4 bases at V and 4 bases at J, with 15 bases between. The CDR3 covers 14 residues. CDR1 and CDR2 (germline): SQVTM, ANQGSEA. Reverse transcribing all isolated RNA meant expressed TCRB transcripts were sequenced. TCRdb's table, derived via immunoSEQ multiplex PCR, lists solely in-frame clones and lacks some. The profile shows under 450,000 clones, more than 13% of them singletons. The clonotype comes from a woman aged 18-30 years in good health. This chain connects TRBV29-1 to TRBJ2-3; D perhaps matches TRBD2 (5 bases). The specimen sequenced was naive CD4+ T cells from blood. This CDR3 is CSVVPRDSPDTQYF. The DNA of the CDR3 is TGCAGCGTTGTACCCCGGGATTCTCCAGATACGCAGTATTTT.